This T cell receptor beta chain was profiled in a study of early T cells in non-severe SARS-CoV-2 infection. Study context: The chains were unpaired, and the sequenced material was bulk RNA from unsorted whole blood.

Notes on the study in general: The study's VDJdb matching favored anti-spike CD8 responses and missed private and CD4 specificities.

This CDR3 has 21 amino acids. Germline lookup yields CDR1 SGHRS and CDR2 YFSETQ. With V trimmed by 4 bases and J by 0 bases, 18 bases remained unmatched. Individual cDNA molecules were tagged with unique molecular identifiers. TCRdb analysed the 5' RACE reads with MiXCR anew, one entry per CDR3 protein. The sample shows about 92,000 distinct CDR3 sequences, 14% of them seen only once. This clonotype was counted between two and nine times. Its antigen is unidentified. The J gene is TRBJ2-1, the V gene TRBV5-1; TRBD2 matches 11 bases. The receptor comes from an adult who was a healthcare worker with PCR-confirmed SARS-CoV-2 infection or an uninfected control (not recorded which). The sequencing sample was made of whole blood. The chain's CDR3 is CASSPPSLKGTSGSSYNEQFF. In nucleotides, the CDR3 is TGCGCCAGCAGCCCCCCGTCCTTAAAGGGTACTAGCGGGAGCTCCTACAATGAGCAGTTCTTC.